What follows are 2 T cell receptor beta chains derived from one specimen sequenced in a study of blood T cells in healthy people across ages. A second PCR, run for about 6 to 11 cycles, used a sample-barcoded 5' primer plus a J-beta primer mix. TCRdb used MiXCR to reprocess the 5' RACE reads, holding one entry per CDR3 protein. Of 790,000 or so distinct CDR3 sequences in the sample, 46% were seen once. Sequencing was performed on blood. The receptors come from an elderly man in good health.

The genes are TRBV29-1 and TRBJ2-5, with a weak D call TRBD1 (5 bases). V dropped 1 base and J dropped 0 bases, with 12 bases sitting between them. The germline V gene has CDR1 SQVTM and CDR2 ANQGSEA. The CDR3 length is 15 residues. CDR3 nucleotide sequence: TGCAGCGTTGAAGCTGGCAAGGGGAACCAAGAGACCCAGTACTTC. Protein product: CSVEAGKGNQETQYF.

The chain combines TRBV24-1 with TRBJ2-5, with 7 positions matching TRBD1. Germline V gene lookup returns CDR1 KGHDR and CDR2 SFDVKD. V gave up 4 bases and J gave up 3 bases; unmatched junction bases: 10. The CDR3 has 16 residues. The CDR3 DNA sequence: TGTGCCACCAGTGAAGGGGGCAGGGGGTTTGAAGAGACCCAGTACTTC. The encoded protein is CATSEGGRGFEETQYF.